These T cell receptor beta chains were read from a single sample in a study of control samples from healthy donors and cancer patients. The data were produced by immunoSEQ multiplex PCR, yet TCRdb's version contains in-frame clones alone and is incomplete. The repertoire holds about 130,000 clones, with roughly 91% as singletons. Material for sequencing was PBMCs. The receptors here all came from a middle-aged man with head and neck cancer. CDR3s leave out the opening cysteine and the closing phenylalanine or tryptophan. For some rows the clone size is stated as once, few or many, or as a class when expanded; others skip it.

>TRBJ1-1|11|TRBV6-5|-
ASSQGARTEAF
>TRBJ2-1|13|TRBV27|once
ASRIGTSGYNEQF
>TRBJ2-1|10|TRBV25-1|-
ASSTGPGPLF
>TRBJ1-2|11|TRBV10-1|-
ASSAGTEYGYT
>TRBJ1-1|12|TRBV29-1|once
SAIRQLPNTEAF
>TRBJ2-7|11|TRBV19|-
ASSIGAGDEQY
>TRBJ1-2|12|TRBV18|-
ASSQETGSHGYT
>TRBJ2-2|14|TRBV18|-
ASSTGRDDSTGELF
>TRBJ1-1|14|TRBV7-2|-
ASRPGTGLLNTEAF
>TRBJ1-1|10|TRBV12-3/TRBV12-4|-
ASSFGRTEAF
>TRBJ1-2|13|TRBV6-4|-
ASSVESGQFYGYT
>TRBJ1-2|13|TRBV7-2|few
ASSLVGGEVGGYT
>TRBJ2-1|16|TRBV11-3|-
ASSLDQGGSSSYNEQF
>TRBJ2-3|12|TRBV19|-
ASTPTQRTDTQY
>TRBJ1-2|12|TRBV4-1|-
ASSQDGVNYGYT
>TRBJ2-1|14|TRBV3-1/TRBV3-2|few
ASSLTFRSDYNEQF
>TRBJ2-1|10|TRBV6-5|-
ASSTRGPEQF
>TRBJ2-1|14|TRBV29-1|-
SVVPGTSGGASEQF
>TRBJ2-7|11|TRBV10-3|-
AIRTGDAYEQY
>TRBJ1-5|14|TRBV4-1|-
ASSPGPPGGNQPQH
>TRBJ1-1|14|TRBV11-1|-
ASTLVEGQGRTEAF
>TRBJ2-1|13|TRBV14|-
ASSQGPSSYNEQF
>TRBJ1-2|13|TRBV2|-
ASSGTGLKVYGYT
>TRBJ2-7|14|TRBV6-1|-
ASSATLRRQPYEQY
>TRBJ2-1|13|TRBV27|-
ASSSTGRTYNEQF
>TRBJ2-3|16|TRBV2|few
ASTPRLSPQTRADTQY
>TRBJ2-7|12|TRBV5-4|-
ASSRLADPYEQY
>TRBJ2-1|9|TRBV9|-
ASSEGIEQF
>TRBJ2-5|10|TRBV7-9|-
ASRSGQETQY
>TRBJ1-5|16|TRBV30|-
AWSVKGSRTAFRQPQH
>TRBJ1-1|9|TRBV19|-
ASSRNTEAF
>TRBJ2-1|13|TRBV27|-
ASSPLAATTDEQF
>TRBJ2-3|12|TRBV6-5|-
ASSAGESTDTQY
>TRBJ2-1|14|TRBV6-5|-
ASSFRTSGSYNEQF
>TRBJ2-1|16|TRBV7-2|-
ASSFTPSGGSSYNEQF
>TRBJ1-1|11|TRBV10-3|-
AISEPGRTEAF
>TRBJ2-3|12|TRBV6-5|-
ASSNRGLTDTQY
>TRBJ1-2|12|TRBV6-5|-
ACSPGQMNYGYT
>TRBJ1-5|11|TRBV2|-
ASSEYVRVPQH
>TRBJ2-5|12|TRBV7-9|-
ASTMGQSQETQY
>TRBJ2-7|12|TRBV28|-
ASSFGLGLGEQY
>TRBJ2-7|13|TRBV5-1|once
ASSWTGGTIYEQY
>TRBJ1-4|12|TRBV27|-
ASRTGTEGEKLF
>TRBJ2-7|13|TRBV5-1|-
ASSPGASESYEQY
>TRBJ2-7|9|TRBV29-1|-
SVGVRFEQY
>TRBJ2-7|12|TRBV3-1/TRBV3-2|-
ASSGWTANNEQY
>TRBJ1-2|13|TRBV11-2|-
ASSLVGTGGSGYT
>TRBJ1-3|10|TRBV30|-
AWSVAGNTIY
>TRBJ2-5|11|TRBV19|-
ASSRGLGETQY
>TRBJ2-3|13|TRBV11-2|-
ASSPSGSPTDTQY
>TRBJ1-6|12|TRBV2|-
ASSSGPNNSPLH
>TRBJ2-3|12|TRBV19|-
ASSTIGSTDTQY
>TRBJ1-1|11|TRBV10-3|-
AISDNQQGKAF